These 21 T cell receptor beta chains share one sample of origin, sequenced in a study of blood T cells in healthy people across ages. A sample-barcoded 5' primer and a J-beta primer mix were used in a second PCR of about 6 to 12 cycles. TCRdb reprocessed the 5' RACE reads via MiXCR and lists one record per CDR3 protein. Of more than 1.4 million distinct CDR3 sequences listed, approximately 38% are singletons. Input material: blood. Receptors were obtained from a woman in her late teens or twenties in good health.

The V call is TRBV7-9, the J call TRBJ2-5, with D possibly TRBD2 on 7 matching bases. The V end lost 11 bases, the J end lost 11 bases, and 27 bases lay between the germline ends. This CDR3 has 14 residues. Per the germline V gene, CDR1 is SEHNR and CDR2 is FQNEAQ (reference sequence). CDR3 amino acids: CACGGLAVDNEQYF. CDR3 nucleotide sequence: TGTGCCTGTGGGGGGCTAGCGGTAGACAATGAGCAGTACTTC.

The chain carries TRBV9 and TRBJ2-1, with D possibly TRBD2 on 6 matching bases. Trimming cost V 1 base and J 0 bases, with 11 bases left between them. The CDR3 sequence is 16 residues long. The germline V gene encodes CDR1 SGDLS and CDR2 YYNGEE. CDR3 nucleotide sequence: TGTGCCAGCAGCGTAAGTAGCGGCAGCTCCTACAATGAGCAGTTCTTC. This encodes CASSVSSGSSYNEQFF.

The V gene is TRBV4-1, the J gene TRBJ2-7, with 8 bases that match TRBD2. The CDR3 runs to 15 residues. The trim removed 1 base at V and 3 bases at J, leaving 5 bases unmatched. Germline V gene lookup returns CDR1 MGHRA and CDR2 YSYEKL. CDR3 coding DNA: TGCGCCAGCAGCCAAGTCCGGGGGGGCCTCTACGAGCAGTACTTC. This translates into CASSQVRGGLYEQYF.

The chain employs TRBV30 and TRBJ2-1, with 10 nucleotides matching TRBD1. Losses at the gene ends were 7 bases for V and 3 bases for J; bases not matched to a gene: 3. CDR3 length: 13 amino acids. Germline V gene lookup returns CDR1 GTSNPN and CDR2 SVGIG (reference sequence). CDR3 protein: CASDRGLYNEQFF. The CDR3 bases are TGTGCCTCAGACAGGGGGCTCTACAATGAGCAGTTCTTC. The full variable domain, completed using reference TRBV30 and TRBJ2-1, is SQTIHQWPATLVQPVGSPLSLECTVEGTSNPNLYWYRQAAGRGLQLLFYSVGIGQISSEVPQNLSASRPQDRQFILSSKKLLLSDSGFYLCASDRGLYNEQFFGPGTRLTVL.

The chain couples TRBV10-3 to TRBJ1-6; 8 nucleotides line up with TRBD1. Germline V gives CDR1 ENHRY, CDR2 SYGVKD. J lost 9 bases, V lost 0 bases, and 4 bases had no gene match. The length of the CDR3 is 15 residues. The CDR3 is CAISESGQGASPLHF. CDR3 DNA: TGTGCCATCAGTGAGTCAGGTCAGGGGGCTTCACCCCTCCACTTT.

This sequence joins TRBV7-2 and TRBJ2-7; TRBD2 matches 7 bases. The length of the CDR3 is 13 residues. Germline CDR1 is SGHTA and CDR2 is FQGNSA. V lost 2 bases to trimming and J lost 6 bases; unmatched junction nucleotides: 4. The CDR3 nucleotides are TGTGCCAGCAGCTTATTCAGGGAGGGCGAGCAGTACTTC. Protein sequence: CASSLFREGEQYF.

This clonotype was counted only a few times. The chain joins TRBV4-1 to TRBJ2-6; 8 bases line up with TRBD1. The CDR3 has 21 residues. Germline V CDR1 and CDR2: MGHRA, YSYEKL. Germline trimming cut 0 bases from V and 2 bases from J; bases unmatched to any gene: 15. Here the CDR3 reads CASSQEADRGVFAAGANVLTF. For the CDR3, the DNA is TGCGCCAGCAGCCAAGAGGCCGACAGGGGTGTATTCGCTGCTGGGGCCAACGTCCTGACTTTC.

A remark on this clonotype: Sequence at one end of the junction differs from germline and may be a read error. This chain connects TRBV7-8 to TRBJ2-3; D is ambiguous. Germline assignment: CDR1 SGHVS and CDR2 FQNEAQ. This CDR3 comprises 13 residues. Here the CDR3 DNA reads TGTGCCAGCAGCGTAGCCGGCGTAGATACGCAGTATTTT. This gives the protein CASSVAGVDTQYF.

This clonotype occurred a few times. The chain is built from TRBV28 and TRBJ2-3; the D gene is possibly TRBD2 (8 bases). V shed 5 bases and J shed 6 bases, with 18 bases lying between them. The CDR3 is made up of 15 amino acids. CDR1 is MDHEN, CDR2 SYDVKM, per germline. The DNA for the CDR3 is TGTGCCAGCAGTCTCACGGGAGGGGGCAGCGATACGCAGTATTTT. Amino acids: CASSLTGGGSDTQYF.

This clonotype was observed a few times. The chain has TRBV20-1 and TRBJ2-4; D might be TRBD2 (6 bases). The J call is doubtful: the DNA matches TRBJ2-7 better. The CDR3 is 13 residues long. Germline-derived CDR1 and CDR2 are DFQATT and SNEGSKA (reference sequence). As DNA, the CDR3 is TGCAGTGCTCAGGACGGGACTTCCTACGAGCAGTACTTC. It is translated as CSAQDGTSYEQYF.

The V call is TRBV3-1, the J call TRBJ2-7; tentatively, D is TRBD1 or TRBD2 (5 bases each). The end of the DNA aligns better with TRBJ2-5, so the J call may be wrong. The germline CDR1 and CDR2 sequences are LGHDT and YNNKEL (reference sequence). The CDR3 is 12 amino acids. CDR3 in DNA: TGTGCCAGCTTGGGGACGGGAGAGACCCAGTACTTC. Translating gives CASLGTGETQYF.

V usage is TRBV3-1 and J usage is TRBJ2-5, with D possibly being TRBD2 (5 bases). Germline V CDR1 and CDR2: LGHDT, YNNKEL (reference sequence). With 4 bases removed from V and 0 bases from J, the gap between germline ends came to 15 bases. This CDR3 comprises 16 residues. The CDR3 is CASSRRGSANQETQYF. The CDR3 DNA reads TGTGCCAGCAGCCGCAGAGGTAGCGCCAACCAAGAGACCCAGTACTTC.

CDR3 sequence reads: CSASLGPNEGTGGNYGYTF. CDR3 DNA sequence: TGCAGTGCTTCCCTTGGCCCGAACGAGGGGACAGGGGGAAACTATGGCTACACCTTC. This sequence joins TRBV20-1 and TRBJ1-2, with 11 bases identical to TRBD1. The V gene end was trimmed by 5 bases and the J gene end by 2 bases; junction bases not matched to a gene: 19. From germline, CDR1 is DFQATT and CDR2 SNEGSKA (reference sequence). The CDR3 covers 19 residues.

J is TRBJ2-7 and V is TRBV9; 7 bases line up with TRBD2. The CDR3 spans 13 residues. V was clipped by 4 bases and J by 5 bases; unmatched bases: 6. Per germline, CDR1 SGDLS and CDR2 YYNGEE. CDR3 sequence: CASSPGLGHEQYF. The DNA of the CDR3 is TGTGCCAGCAGCCCCGGACTAGGGCACGAGCAGTACTTC.

J is TRBJ2-1 and V is TRBV7-7, with 7 bases identical to TRBD2. This CDR3 comprises 16 residues. V lost 5 bases and J lost 9; bases outside the gene matches: 16. Germline V lookup: CDR1 SSHAT, CDR2 FNYEAQ (reference sequence). The CDR3 reads CASSPGPSGSPGEQFF. The CDR3 nucleotides are TGTGCCAGCAGCCCAGGGCCTAGCGGTTCCCCCGGTGAGCAGTTCTTC. Together with reference TRBV7-7 and TRBJ2-1, the CDR3 gives the full variable domain: GAGVSQSPRYKVTKRGQDVTLRCDPISSHATLYWYQQALGQGPEFLTYFNYEAQPDKSGLPSDRFSAERPEGSISTLTIQRTEQRDSAMYRCASSPGPSGSPGEQFFGPGTRLTVL.

V gene TRBV4-1 combines with J gene TRBJ2-1; 7 bases agree with TRBD2. There are 16 residues in the CDR3. Germline-derived CDR1 and CDR2 are MGHRA and YSYEKL. V gave up 1 base and J gave up 7 bases; unmatched junction bases: 10. In DNA form, the CDR3 reads TGCGCCAGCAGCCAAGTCGCGGCGGGAGTCAGGAATGAGCAGTTCTTC. This encodes CASSQVAAGVRNEQFF.

V usage is TRBV6-5 and J usage is TRBJ2-6; D gene unclear. Germline CDR1 MNHEY, CDR2 SVGAGI. The V end lost 5 bases, the J end lost 0 bases, and 5 bases lay between the germline ends. This CDR3 has 14 residues. In DNA form, the CDR3 reads TGTGCCAGCAGTCAACTCTCTGGGGCCAACGTCCTGACTTTC. It encodes CASSQLSGANVLTF.

In its sample, this clonotype was seen a few times. The chain is built from TRBV7-2 and TRBJ2-5, with D unclear. V lost 2 bases and J 1 base, leaving 11 bases between the germline ends. The CDR3 loop spans 15 amino acids. Germline CDR1 and CDR2: SGHTA and FQGNSA. CDR3 protein: CASSLSRSIQETQYF. For the CDR3, the DNA is TGTGCCAGCAGCTTAAGTAGGAGTATCCAAGAGACCCAGTACTTC.

The genes are TRBV3-1 and TRBJ1-5; D is unresolved. The CDR3 length is 15 residues. Trimming took 4 bases from V and 0 from J, leaving 10 bases between them. Germline V gene sequence: CDR1 LGHDT, CDR2 YNNKEL (reference sequence). CDR3 loop: CASSPSINSNQPQHF. For the CDR3, the DNA is TGTGCCAGCAGCCCGAGTATCAATAGCAATCAGCCCCAGCATTTT. The full variable domain, rest sourced from reference TRBV3-1 and TRBJ1-5, is DTAVSQTPKYLVTQMGNDKSIKCEQNLGHDTMYWYKQDSKKFLKIMFSYNNKELIINETVPNRFSPKSPDKAHLNLHINSLELGDSAVYFCASSPSINSNQPQHFGDGTRLSIL.

The rearrangement links TRBV7-6 to TRBJ2-1; 8 bases are shared with TRBD1. This CDR3 comprises 18 residues. The V gene end was trimmed by 5 bases and the J gene end by 1 base; junction bases not matched to a gene: 13. Germline CDR1 SGHVS, CDR2 FNYEAQ. The chain's CDR3 is CASSPYSDRETSYNEQFF. Written as DNA, the CDR3 is TGTGCCAGCAGCCCGTACTCGGACAGGGAAACTTCCTACAATGAGCAGTTCTTC.

The V call is TRBV6-5, the J call TRBJ1-2; 7 bases fit TRBD1. This CDR3 comprises 16 residues. The V and J ends lost 5 bases and 2 bases, in that order; junction bases with no gene match: 11. Germline CDR1 and CDR2: MNHEY and SVGAGI. Written as DNA, the CDR3 is TGTGCCAGCAGTCAATGGAGCGGGACAGCAAACTATGGCTACACCTTC. It translates to CASSQWSGTANYGYTF.